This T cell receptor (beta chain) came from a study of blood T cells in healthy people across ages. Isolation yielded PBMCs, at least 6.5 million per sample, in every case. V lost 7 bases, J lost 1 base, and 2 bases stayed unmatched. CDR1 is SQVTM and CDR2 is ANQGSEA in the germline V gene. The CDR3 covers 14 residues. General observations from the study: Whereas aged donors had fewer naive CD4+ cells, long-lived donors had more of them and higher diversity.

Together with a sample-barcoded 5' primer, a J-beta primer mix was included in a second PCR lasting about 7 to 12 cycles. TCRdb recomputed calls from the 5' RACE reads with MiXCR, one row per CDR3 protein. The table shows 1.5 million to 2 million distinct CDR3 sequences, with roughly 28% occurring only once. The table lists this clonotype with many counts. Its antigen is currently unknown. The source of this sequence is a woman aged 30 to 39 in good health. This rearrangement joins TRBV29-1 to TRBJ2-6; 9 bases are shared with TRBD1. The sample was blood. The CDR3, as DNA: TGCAGCGCCGGGACAGGGTCTGGGGCCAACGTCCTGACTTTC. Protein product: CSAGTGSGANVLTF.